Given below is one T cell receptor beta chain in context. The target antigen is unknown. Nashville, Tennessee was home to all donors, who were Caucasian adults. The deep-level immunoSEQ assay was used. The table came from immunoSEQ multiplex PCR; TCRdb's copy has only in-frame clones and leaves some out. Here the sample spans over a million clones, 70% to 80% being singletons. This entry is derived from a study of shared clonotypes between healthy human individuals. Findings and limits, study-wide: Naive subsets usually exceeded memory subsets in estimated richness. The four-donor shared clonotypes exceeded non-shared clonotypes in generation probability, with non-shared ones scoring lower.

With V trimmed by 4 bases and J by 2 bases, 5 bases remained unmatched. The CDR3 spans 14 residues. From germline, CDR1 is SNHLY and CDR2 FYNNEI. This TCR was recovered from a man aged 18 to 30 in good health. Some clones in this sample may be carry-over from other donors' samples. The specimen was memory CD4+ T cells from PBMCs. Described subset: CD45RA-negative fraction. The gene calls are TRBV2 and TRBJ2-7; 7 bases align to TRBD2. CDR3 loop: CASSVPSGTYEQYF. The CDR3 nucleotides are TGTGCCAGCAGTGTACCTAGCGGAACCTACGAGCAGTACTTC.